One and the same sample provided the 14 T cell receptor beta chains below, sequenced in a study of low-dose radiotherapy and immunotherapy resistance in tumors. As to time point: after trial treatment. Stated treatment: LDRT plus nivolumab, ipilimumab, low-dose cyclophosphamide and aspirin (RACIN trial). TRAV- and TRBV-specific primers were used for first-strand cDNA, which covered alpha and beta chains. Over about 19 PCR cycles, TCRs were amplified from a constant-region primer and V-primer adapter. From the reads, TCRdb called clonotypes with MiXCR, one entry per CDR3 protein. The data contain more than 50,000 distinct CDR3 sequences, about 23% of them singletons. The specimen comprised PBMCs, sampled after low-dose radiotherapy plus immunotherapy. These receptors all come from a male donor with prostate cancer.

The chain joins TRBV30 to TRBJ2-5; the D gene is possibly TRBD1 (5 bases). This CDR3 comprises 12 residues. Germline CDR1 and CDR2: GTSNPN and SVGIG (reference sequence). V dropped 5 bases and J dropped 2 bases, with 9 bases sitting between them. The CDR3 sequence is CAWWQGQETQYF. In nucleotides, the CDR3 is TGTGCCTGGTGGCAGGGACAAGAGACCCAGTACTTC.

This clonotype showed up many times. The chain employs TRBV11-2 and TRBJ2-7; 7 bases are shared with TRBD1. The V gene's germline CDR1 is SGHAT and CDR2 FQNNGV. The CDR3 has 15 residues. V shed 2 bases and J 0 bases; nucleotides not matched to a gene: 4. The CDR3 DNA follows: TGTGCCAGCAGCTTACGCAGGGGGAACTCCTACGAGCAGTACTTC. Translation gives CASSLRRGNSYEQYF. The full variable domain, its missing parts supplied by reference TRBV11-2 and TRBJ2-7, is EAGVAQSPRYKIIEKRQSVAFWCNPISGHATLYWYQQILGQGPKLLIQFQNNGVVDDSQLPKDRFSAERLKGVDSTLKIQPAKLEDSAVYLCASSLRRGNSYEQYFGPGTRLTVT.

This clonotype appeared many times. The chain joins TRBV21-1 to TRBJ2-1. TRBV21-1 is a pseudogene locus. The CDR3 has 11 residues. DNA of the CDR3: TGTGCCAGCAGCAAGGTCGATGAGCAGTTCTTC. It encodes CASSKVDEQFF.

This clonotype was picked up many times. The genes are TRBV20-1 and TRBJ2-5; 9 bases map to TRBD2. Germline values: CDR1 DFQATT, CDR2 SNEGSKA (reference sequence). This CDR3 contains 17 residues. V dropped 5 bases and J dropped 0; count of bases not matched to a gene: 13. The CDR3 region is CSASRGGGGEYQETQYF. The CDR3 DNA sequence: TGCAGTGCTTCCCGCGGCGGCGGGGGGGAGTACCAAGAGACCCAGTACTTC.

This clonotype was detected once. The chain uses TRBV5-6 and TRBJ2-7; 9 bases fit TRBD2. The CDR3 consists of 15 residues. CDR1 is SGHDT, CDR2 YYEEEE, per germline. The V segment lost 3 bases and the J segment 4 bases; nucleotides outside the gene matches: 8. In nucleotides, the CDR3 is TGTGCCAGCAGCTACGGTCGGACTAGCGTATACGAGCAGTACTTC. It yields the protein CASSYGRTSVYEQYF.

This clonotype was seen at least ten times. The rearrangement uses TRBV12-5 and TRBJ1-5, with 8 nucleotides matching TRBD1. The CDR3 spans 19 residues. V shed 0 bases and J 0 bases; nucleotides not matched to a gene: 10. Germline values: CDR1 LGHNT, CDR2 FRNRAP. The CDR3 bases are TGTGCTAGTGGTTTGGTACGGACAGGGCGTCAGGATAGCAATCAGCCCCAGCATTTT. Its protein is CASGLVRTGRQDSNQPQHF.

About this clonotype itself: This likely came from a read error, as a far larger clone is one base away. This chain joins TRBV6-8 and TRBJ2-1; a weak D match, TRBD2 (5 bases). The CDR3 totals 13 residues. The V and J ends lost 5 bases and 10 bases respectively, with 15 bases between them. Germline V CDR1 and CDR2: MNHGY, SAAAGT. For the CDR3, the DNA is TGTGCCAGCAGTGAAGGGAGCTCCTACGAGCAGTTCTTC. Protein: CASSEGSSYEQFF.

This clonotype occurred many times. This sequence joins TRBV4-3 and TRBJ2-2, with D possibly TRBD1 on 6 matching bases. CDR3 length: 15 residues. Germline V gene lookup returns CDR1 LGHNA and CDR2 YSLEER. Trimming left V 4 bases short and J 3 bases short, with 12 bases between. As DNA, the CDR3 is TGCGCCAGCAGCCTCCGGGACAAGTACACCGGGGAGCTGTTTTTT. Translation gives CASSLRDKYTGELFF.

This clonotype has ten or more counts. The rearrangement joins TRBV4-2 to TRBJ1-2; a weak D match, TRBD1 (5 bases). This CDR3 contains 15 residues. Trimming took off 0 bases at V and 0 bases at J, with 8 bases between the two ends. Germline lookup yields CDR1 LGHNA and CDR2 YNFKEQ. In DNA, the CDR3 is TGTGCCAGCAGCCAAGATTCGGGGGCTAACTATGGCTACACCTTC. Amino acid sequence: CASSQDSGANYGYTF.

Ten or more counts support this clonotype. This rearrangement joins TRBV30 to TRBJ1-1; 7 nucleotides line up with TRBD1. CDR3 length: 11 residues. CDR1 is GTSNPN, CDR2 SVGIG, per germline (reference sequence). The V segment lost 4 bases and the J segment 12 bases; nucleotides outside the gene matches: 8. The CDR3 nucleotides are TGTGCCTGGACCTCCGACAGGGTTTCTTTCTTT. It is translated as CAWTSDRVSFF.

This clonotype was recorded many times. The chain links TRBV11-2 to TRBJ2-5; D gene uncertain. This CDR3 contains 15 residues. With 6 bases removed from V and 4 bases from J, the gap between germline ends came to 18 bases. Germline CDR1 reads SGHAT; CDR2 reads FQNNGV. The CDR3 sequence: CASSLLGSRPETQYF. CDR3 nucleotide sequence: TGTGCCAGCAGTCTATTAGGGTCTAGGCCAGAGACCCAGTACTTC.

This clonotype came up once. A far larger clone is a single base away, which makes a read error likely. The chain is built from TRBV18 and TRBJ2-7, with 13 bases that match TRBD2. The length of the CDR3 is 18 residues. CDR1 and CDR2 (germline): KGHSH, LQKENI. With V trimmed by 0 bases and J by 7 bases, 12 bases remained unmatched. CDR3: CASSPPGGTSGEYNEQYF. The CDR3 DNA reads as TGTGCCAGCTCACCACCTGGGGGGACTAGCGGGGAATACAATGAGCAGTACTTC.

This clonotype showed up many times. The rearrangement joins TRBV24-1 to TRBJ1-5, with 9 nucleotides matching TRBD1. The CDR3 spans 14 residues. The V and J ends lost 7 bases and 4 bases, in that order; junction bases with no gene match: 4. The germline V gene has CDR1 KGHDR and CDR2 SFDVKD. CDR3 DNA: TGTGCCACCAGCCCACAGGGGGCGAATCAGCCCCAGCATTTT. Protein: CATSPQGANQPQHF.

This clonotype was observed many times. CDR3 region: CASSPPRGGFNEQFF. DNA of the CDR3: TGTGCCAGCAGCCCGCCCCGCGGGGGCTTCAATGAGCAGTTCTTC. V is TRBV11-2 and J is TRBJ2-1; TRBD2 is a possible D gene (7 bases). The germline gives CDR1 SGHAT, CDR2 FQNNGV. The CDR3 has 15 residues. V was shortened by 5 bases and J by 6 bases, with 17 bases between the two germline ends.